The sample holds a few counts of the clone carrying this T cell receptor (beta chain). This specimen comes from a study of blood T cell repertoires in COVID-19. Overall study context: The study drew acute and convalescent COVID-19 samples from the United States, Italy and Spain. T cells, B-cell-depleted T cells, or PBMCs provided the cDNA or gDNA that served as material.

Sequenced by immunoSEQ multiplex PCR; TCRdb stores in-frame clones only, minus some. The repertoire holds just under 50,000 clones, with roughly 82% as singletons. This CDR3 comprises 17 residues. The V segment lost 3 bases and the J segment 4 bases; nucleotides outside the gene matches: 9. Germline V gene sequence: CDR1 WNHNN, CDR2 SYGVQD (reference sequence). Sequencing was performed on peripheral blood. J is TRBJ1-5 and V is TRBV10-1; TRBD1 matches 10 bases. The receptor's source is a human donor in a cohort sampled during active COVID-19. CDR3 loop: CASSDWDRGRSNQPQHF. The CDR3 DNA is TGCGCCAGCAGTGATTGGGACAGGGGTAGGTCGAATCAGCCCCAGCATTTT.